This paragraph covers one T cell receptor beta chain sequence. Which antigen it targets is not known. HCMV-specific IgG was detected in serum with a commercial ELISA kit to determine HCMV serostatus. Ficoll density gradient centrifugation was used to isolate peripheral blood mononuclear cells from blood. This sample is drawn from a study of T cells expressing NK-cell markers (TCRdb year 2020). At the level of the whole study: Three sorted T-cell subsets (CD3+CD56+NKG2C+, CD3+CD56+NKG2C- and CD3+CD56-NKG2C+) from about 8 donors had their TCR beta-chain repertoires profiled. The libraries were sequenced on Illumina HiSeq 2000/2500, MiSeq or NextSeq, producing 2 x 150 bp reads. Among the eight sequenced donors, seven were HCMV-seropositive and one was HCMV-seronegative. The eight sequenced donors were randomly selected healthy volunteers, three men and five women.

TCRdb names Illumina HiSeq 2000 as the instrument used. The TCR beta cDNA libraries were made using 5'RACE template switching, a step that added both a universal primer site and unique molecular identifiers. cDNA synthesis was primed from the TCR beta constant segment and was followed by two successive PCR amplification steps. Per the authors' processing: MIGEC handled demultiplexing of the reads and grouping by UMI, while MiTCR was used to assemble and quantify clonotypes. To exclude erroneous sequences, any TCR cDNA sequence not supported by at least two reads was discarded. Downstream repertoire analysis used the tcR package, and clonotypes were matched across fractions by CDR3 nucleotide sequence plus V segment. VDJmatch was used to annotate antigen specificity against VDJdb, with one amino acid substitution in CDR3 permitted. The reads were reprocessed in TCRdb, with one entry per CDR3 protein sequence and no accompanying DNA. The V and J calls reflect TCRdb's pipeline rather than the authors' work. Per the sample table, the count is about 550,000 distinct CDR3 sequences. The leading ten clones occupy roughly 3.6% of the sample.

For CDR1 and CDR2, the germline V gene lists SGHRS and YFSETQ. From the cysteine through the phenylalanine, the CDR3 covers 14 amino acids. Only the protein is available. General conclusions and limits of the study: Those dominant clonotypes were again the most abundant among CD3+CD56-NKG2C+ cells in a handful of donors, at about 25-60.1%. For several donors, the dominant CD3+CD56+NKG2C+ clonotypes were among the top 10 CD8+ clonotypes and accounted for roughly 1.0-8% of CD8+ T cells. Whether the expanded NKG2C-expressing T cell clones were specific for HCMV antigens was left unclear.

Source material: blood T cells: a sorted CD56 or NKG2C T cell subset, CD4+ or CD8+ T cells, or bulk PBMC T cells (not recorded which). In this chain, TRBV5-1 is recombined with TRBJ2-5. The TCR sequence derives from a man aged 18 to 30 in good health. Donor details come from another sample of the same person, matched by shared clones. CDR3 loop: CASSLAEGTETQYF.